This TCR beta chain was sequenced for a study of blood T cells in healthy people across ages (dated by TCRdb to the mid-2010s). For the study in its entirety: In model experiments, template switching captured roughly one uniquely barcoded TCR beta cDNA molecule for every two T cells. Using deep sequencing normalized with unique cDNA molecular identifiers, the study measured how TCR beta repertoire diversity changes with age. The donors were split into four age groups: young (average around 15 years), middle-aged (over 35), aged (over 55) and long-lived (roughly 77). To avoid experimental bias, donors of different ages were spread randomly across the sequencing lanes. For two donors (one aged 18 to 29 and one aged 80 or older), the study analyzed two additional independent replicas of 1 million unique cDNA reads from the same blood draw. General findings and caveats noted by the study authors: Since profiling was done on bulk unsorted PBMCs, naive and antigen-experienced compartments could not be conclusively compared. Observed TCR beta diversity per million T cells fell roughly linearly with age, and a significant reduction was already apparent by age roughly 40. Observed TCR beta diversity correlated strongly with the percentage of naive T cells measured by flow cytometry. Because donor CMV infection status was unknown, age-related changes in expanded clonotypes were potentially confounded. Compared with the aged group, the long-lived group had more naive CD4+ T cells, fewer expanded clones and increased TCR diversity, suggesting age selection. Total diversity estimates from one million sequenced T cells were considered lower bounds and underestimates.

The V end loses 6 bases and the J end loses 4 bases, and a stretch of 7 bases separates them. From the cysteine through the phenylalanine, the CDR3 covers 13 amino acids. Left in the record is the CDR3 DNA by itself, 39 bases read in frame from the first base. As to this clonotype: The specificity of this receptor is unknown. Base qualities are not at hand, and no much larger clone is one base apart.

The approximately 41 donors, aged about 6 to 95 years, were systemically healthy Caucasian individuals from Russia. Ten milliliters of peripheral blood were drawn from each donor into EDTA-treated Vacutainer tubes. PBMCs were isolated by Ficoll-Paque density-gradient centrifugation, with at least 7 million obtained per sample. Total RNA, at least 6 micrograms per sample, was extracted from PBMCs with Trizol reagent. The percentages of naive CD45RAhigh/CD27high T cells were determined by flow cytometry on a PBMC aliquot from every donor. The library relied on 5' RACE. Sequencing was carried out with an Illumina HiSeq 2500. The second PCR ran for about 7 to 11 cycles and used a J-beta primer mix along with a sample-barcoded 5' primer. A unique molecular identifier was introduced onto each TCR beta cDNA molecule by a template-switch 5' adaptor carrying 12 random nucleotides. At least 2.5 million CDR3-containing paired-end reads were obtained from each sample. All of the RNA was converted into first-strand cDNA using the Mint cDNA synthesis kit, with a TRBC-specific oligonucleotide serving as the primer. Following uracil-DNA glycosylase treatment, all cDNA underwent a first 18-cycle PCR with the universal primers M1SS and BC2_uni_R. The original methods were these. Each sample was normalized by randomly selecting 1 million high-quality reads, each carrying a distinct molecular identifier. Instead of being binned into consensus sequences, reads that shared molecular identifiers were thrown out. MiTCR, set to a Q25 quality threshold and the strictest error-elimination algorithm, was used for CDR3 identification, clonotype clustering and error correction. A nonparametric unseen species model with Euler transformation was used to estimate a lower bound on total TCR beta diversity. TCRdb redid the processing of the public reads, applying fastp at Q25 and MiXCR, and retained in-frame beta chains. CDR3 protein sequences are deduplicated, and each keeps its most common genes and DNA. Here the V and J calls rest on TCRdb's processing, not on the authors' analysis. In all, the sample holds just over 800,000 distinct CDR3 sequences, and under 80% of those were seen once. The top ten clonotypes cover around a quarter of the sample.

This TCR was recovered from a man between 25 and 39 years old in good health. The chain joins TRBV12-3 or TRBV12-4 to TRBJ2-6, and perhaps TRBD1 as D gene, on 5 matching bases. The sequenced sample consisted of blood. CDR3 sequence: CASRGRGANVLTF. The DNA reads as follows: TGTGCCAGCAGGGGGCGCGGGGCCAACGTCCTGACTTTC.